These 8 T cell receptor beta chains were sequenced from one sample in a study of blood T cell repertoires in COVID-19. Profiled with immunoSEQ multiplex PCR; TCRdb holds only in-frame clones, not every one. In the table there are 250,000 to 300,000 clones, 70% to 90% of which are singletons. The sample taken for sequencing was PBMCs or T cells enriched from blood (not recorded which). The receptors come from a woman aged 45 to 65 who had recovered from COVID-19.

This chain joins TRBV6-1 and TRBJ1-1; TRBD1 might be the D (5 bases). Looked up from germline, CDR1 is MNHNS and CDR2 is SASEGT. CDR3 length equals 14 residues. The V and J ends lost 1 base and 4 bases respectively, with 10 bases between them. CDR3 bases: TGTGCCAGCAGTGAAGAGAGGGGAGGCACTGAAGCTTTCTTT. Its protein product is CASSEERGGTEAFF.

The V gene is TRBV4-2, the J gene TRBJ2-7, with TRBD2 identical over 8 bases. The V gene end was trimmed by 4 bases and the J gene end by 3 bases; junction bases not matched to a gene: 20. CDR1 is LGHNA, CDR2 YNFKEQ, per germline. The CDR3 is 19 amino acids. This CDR3 reads CASSPIGTRGVGGDYEQYF. In DNA, the CDR3 is TGTGCCAGCAGCCCGATCGGGACTAGAGGGGTGGGGGGAGACTACGAGCAGTACTTC.

The V call is TRBV2, the J call TRBJ2-4, with 7 bases that match TRBD2. V lost 6 bases to trimming and J lost 2 bases; unmatched junction nucleotides: 7. The CDR3 covers 15 residues. Germline V lookup: CDR1 SNHLY, CDR2 FYNNEI. The CDR3: CASSQTGTTKNIQYF. The CDR3 bases are TGTGCCAGCAGCCAAACCGGGACTACCAAAAACATTCAGTACTTC.

The V gene is TRBV27, the J gene TRBJ1-4; 7 bases agree with TRBD1. V lost 3 bases, J lost 7 bases, and 2 bases stayed unmatched. The CDR3 consists of 13 residues. Germline CDR1 is MNHEY and CDR2 is SMNVEV (reference sequence). Written as DNA, the CDR3 is TGTGCCAGCAGTTTCCGGACAGGTGAAAAACTGTTTTTT. Translation: CASSFRTGEKLFF.

The chain couples TRBV28 to TRBJ1-6; D uncertain. Germline CDR1 reads MDHEN; CDR2 reads SYDVKM. The CDR3 runs to 14 residues. Trimming stripped 7 bases from V and 4 bases from J, with 11 bases between. This CDR3 is CASTPQSYNSPLHF. The CDR3 DNA follows: TGTGCCAGCACCCCACAGAGTTATAATTCACCCCTCCACTTT.

The chain employs TRBV19 and TRBJ2-1; 7 positions match TRBD2. V lost 3 bases and J lost 0; bases outside the gene matches: 8. The CDR3 extends over 17 amino acids. Per germline, CDR1 LNHDA and CDR2 SQIVND (reference sequence). The CDR3 is CASSITSASSSYNEQFF. CDR3 in DNA: TGTGCCAGTAGTATTACTAGCGCCTCGAGCTCCTACAATGAGCAGTTCTTC.

The rearrangement links TRBV2 to TRBJ2-3, with TRBD2 matching 10 bases. This CDR3 contains 14 residues. In germline, CDR1 is SNHLY, CDR2 FYNNEI. V was clipped by 9 bases and J by 8 bases; unmatched bases: 11. The CDR3 here is CASNTLAGASTQYF. In nucleotides, the CDR3 is TGTGCCAGTAATACGCTAGCGGGAGCTAGTACGCAGTATTTT.

The chain joins TRBV19 to TRBJ1-1; a weak D match, TRBD1 (6 bases). This CDR3 contains 13 residues. The germline CDR1 and CDR2 sequences are LNHDA and SQIVND (reference sequence). The germline V and J ends were trimmed by 3 bases and 5 bases, with 10 bases remaining between them. CDR3 DNA sequence: TGTGCCAGTAGTATGTACAGGGAGACTGAAGCTTTCTTT. This encodes CASSMYRETEAFF.